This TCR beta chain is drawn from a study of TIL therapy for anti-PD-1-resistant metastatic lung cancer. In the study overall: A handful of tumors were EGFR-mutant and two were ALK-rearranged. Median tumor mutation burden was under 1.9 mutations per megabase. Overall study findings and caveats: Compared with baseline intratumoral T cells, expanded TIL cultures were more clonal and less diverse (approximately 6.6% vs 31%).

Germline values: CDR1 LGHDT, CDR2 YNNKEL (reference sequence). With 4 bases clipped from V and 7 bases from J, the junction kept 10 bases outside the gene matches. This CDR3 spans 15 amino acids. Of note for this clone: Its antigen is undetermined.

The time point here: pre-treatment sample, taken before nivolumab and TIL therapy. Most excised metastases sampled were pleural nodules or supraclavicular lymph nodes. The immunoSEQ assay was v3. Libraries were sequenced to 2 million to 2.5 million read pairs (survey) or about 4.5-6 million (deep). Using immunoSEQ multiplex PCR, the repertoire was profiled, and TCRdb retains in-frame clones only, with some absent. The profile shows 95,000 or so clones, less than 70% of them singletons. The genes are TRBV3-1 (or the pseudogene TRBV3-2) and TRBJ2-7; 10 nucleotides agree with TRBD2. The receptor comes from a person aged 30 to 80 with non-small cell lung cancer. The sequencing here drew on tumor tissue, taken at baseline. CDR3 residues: CASSLGASGGREQYF. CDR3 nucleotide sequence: TGTGCCAGCAGCCTTGGGGCTAGCGGGGGCAGGGAGCAGTACTTC.